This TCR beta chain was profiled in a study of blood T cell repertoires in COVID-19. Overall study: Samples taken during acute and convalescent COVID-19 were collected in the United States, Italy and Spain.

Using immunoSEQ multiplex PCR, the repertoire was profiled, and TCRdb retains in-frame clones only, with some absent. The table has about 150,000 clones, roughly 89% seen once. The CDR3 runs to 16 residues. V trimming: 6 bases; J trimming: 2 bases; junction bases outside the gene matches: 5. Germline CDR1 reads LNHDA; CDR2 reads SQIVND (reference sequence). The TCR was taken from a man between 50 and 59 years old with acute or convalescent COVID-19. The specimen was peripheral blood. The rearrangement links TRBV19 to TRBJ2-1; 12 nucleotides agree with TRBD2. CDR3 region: CASSILAGGTYNEQFF. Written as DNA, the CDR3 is TGTGCCAGTAGCATCCTAGCGGGAGGGACCTACAATGAGCAGTTCTTC.